This T cell receptor beta chain was found in a study of cytomegalovirus exposure and HLA in healthy donors. This PCR relied on a set of 60 Vbeta primers and 13 Jbeta primers. Sequencing used immunoSEQ multiplex PCR; TCRdb keeps in-frame clones, though not all of them. The sample shows 120,000 or so clones, over 70% of them seen only once. The sample comprised PBMCs. The TCR was taken from a man aged 18-30 years in good health and CMV-seropositive.

CDR3 sequence reads: CASSDNRGRGDGYTF. CDR3 bases: TGTGCCAGCAGTGATAACAGGGGGCGGGGGGATGGCTACACCTTC. This chain links TRBV2 with TRBJ1-2, with 9 bases that match TRBD1. V was pared by 3 bases and J by 6 bases, with 8 bases of the junction left unmatched. The CDR3 runs 15 residues. Germline V gene sequence: CDR1 SNHLY, CDR2 FYNNEI.